This T cell receptor beta chain was sequenced for a study of cytomegalovirus exposure and HLA in healthy donors. Germline CDR1 is MNHEY and CDR2 is SMNVEV (reference sequence). The CDR3 adds up to 12 amino acids, both ends counted. The PCR had 60 Vbeta and 13 Jbeta primers. Methods used by the authors: Roughly 73 million unique TCR beta chains, about 11 million of them shared, were counted by a later analysis. The data were produced by immunoSEQ multiplex PCR, yet TCRdb's version contains in-frame clones alone and is incomplete. Clone size and the V and J calls come from that table; the DNA yielded D and trimming. Of some 150,000 clones in the sample, about two thirds were seen once. About this clone itself: It is unclear where the CDR3 begins or ends on the DNA, so no DNA is shown, and the CDR3 is as TCRdb lists it.

The J gene is TRBJ2-7, the V gene TRBV27; TRBD2 is taken as the D call from the table, unchecked against the DNA. The specimen was PBMCs. This TCR came from a man aged 55 to 70 in good health and CMV-seronegative. The CDR3 here is CASSFAGGALYF.